A single TCR beta chain is shown here with its context. Sequencing used immunoSEQ multiplex PCR; TCRdb keeps in-frame clones, though not all of them. The sample records 20,000 to 25,000 clones, over 35% being singletons. The data belong to a study of graft-versus-host responses after intestinal transplantation. CDR1 is KGHSH and CDR2 is LQKENI in the germline V gene. V was shortened by 3 bases and J by 4 bases, with 7 bases between the two germline ends. CDR3 size: 14 residues. This sequence was found in a human patient who received an intestinal transplant. The sample was alloreactive CD4+ T cells from a mixed lymphocyte reaction culture, taken before intestinal transplant. Indicated subset: CFSE-low proliferating T cells sorted from roughly 6-day pre-transplant mixed lymphocyte reaction (GvH or HvG direction). The chain links TRBV18 to TRBJ1-6; TRBD1 might be the D (5 bases). CDR3: CASSPGGYNSPLHF. Here the CDR3 DNA reads TGTGCCAGCTCACCCGGGGGATATAATTCACCCCTCCACTTT.